A single sample is the source of the 31 T cell receptor beta chains below, sequenced in a study of T cell responses to AZD1222 COVID-19 vaccine. Assay: immunoSEQ multiplex PCR; the TCRdb copy retains only in-frame clones and omits some. The table records about 140,000 clones, just under 95% of them present only once. The sample in question was peripheral blood, obtained after recovery from COVID-19. All receptors come from an adult who had recovered from COVID-19.

CDR3 loop: CACLADGADTQYF. CDR3 in DNA: TGTGCCTGCCTTGCCGACGGGGCAGATACGCAGTATTTT. The rearrangement uses TRBV7-9 and TRBJ2-3; tentative D call: TRBD2 (5 bases). Germline V gene lookup returns CDR1 SEHNR and CDR2 FQNEAQ (reference sequence). The CDR3 has 13 amino acids. The germline V and J ends were trimmed by 11 bases and 4 bases, with 16 bases remaining between them.

The J gene is TRBJ1-5, the V gene TRBV27; no reliable D call. Trimming took off 2 bases at V and 1 base at J, with 9 bases between the two ends. This CDR3 has 15 amino acids. The germline V gene has CDR1 MNHEY and CDR2 SMNVEV (reference sequence). The CDR3 sequence is CASSLITGSNQPQHF. The DNA of the CDR3 is TGTGCCAGCAGTTTAATCACGGGAAGCAATCAGCCCCAGCATTTT.

The chain has TRBV2 and TRBJ1-2; 10 nucleotides agree with TRBD1. V was pared by 7 bases and J by 7 bases, with 12 bases of the junction left unmatched. In germline, CDR1 is SNHLY, CDR2 FYNNEI. The CDR3 consists of 15 residues. The CDR3 is CASTLRDRGVGGYTF. The CDR3 DNA reads as TGTGCCAGCACCCTCCGGGACAGGGGAGTCGGTGGCTACACCTTC.

The table lists this clone with a count of one. The gene calls are TRBV10-3 and TRBJ2-7; D might be TRBD1 (6 bases). V lost 0 bases and J 2 bases, leaving 11 bases between the germline ends. The CDR3 runs 15 residues. Germline V CDR1 and CDR2: ENHRY, SYGVKD. The CDR3 sequence: CAISESTGHPYEQYF. CDR3 nucleotides: TGTGCCATCAGTGAGTCGACGGGACACCCCTACGAGCAGTACTTC.

CDR3 sequence reads: CASSRRGQWGEETQYF. In DNA, the CDR3 is TGTGCCAGCAGCAGGCGGGGGCAGTGGGGCGAAGAGACCCAGTACTTC. This chain connects TRBV7-2 to TRBJ2-5, with TRBD2 as a possible D gene (7 bases). V was pared by 5 bases and J by 3 bases, with 19 bases between. CDR3 size: 16 residues. From germline, CDR1 is SGHTA and CDR2 FQGNSA.

V is TRBV27 and J is TRBJ2-1; no definite D call. There are 11 residues in the CDR3. V lost 5 bases, J lost 3 bases, and 2 bases lay in between. The V gene's germline CDR1 is MNHEY and CDR2 SMNVEV (reference sequence). The CDR3 nucleotides are TGTGCCAGCAGTAACTACAATGAGCAGTTCTTC. Amino acid sequence: CASSNYNEQFF.

The chain is built from TRBV27 and TRBJ2-1; TRBD2 matches 10 bases. CDR3 length: 18 amino acids. Germline lookup yields CDR1 MNHEY and CDR2 SMNVEV (reference sequence). V was pared by 7 bases and J by 5 bases, with 17 bases of the junction left unmatched. The CDR3 sequence: CASNFEASGSRYNNEQFF. The CDR3 coding sequence is TGTGCCAGCAACTTCGAGGCTAGCGGGAGCAGGTACAACAATGAGCAGTTCTTC.

The rearrangement links TRBV9 to TRBJ2-1, with 7 bases fitting TRBD2. The ends lost 1 base at V and 4 bases at J; junction bases unmatched: 5. There are 15 residues in the CDR3. The germline gives CDR1 SGDLS, CDR2 YYNGEE. In DNA, the CDR3 is TGTGCCAGCAGCGTAACAGCGGGAATGTACAATGAGCAGTTCTTC. Translated: CASSVTAGMYNEQFF.

The genes are TRBV13 and TRBJ1-2; 7 bases agree with TRBD1. The CDR3 extends over 14 amino acids. Germline V lookup: CDR1 PRHDT, CDR2 FYEKMQ (reference sequence). The junction had 13 bases not matched to a gene; V was cut back by 1 base and J by 14 bases. CDR3 protein: CASSLEYEEGARTF. CDR3 nucleotides: TGTGCCAGCAGCTTAGAGTACGAAGAGGGGGCTAGAACCTTC.

This clone was seen a single time. An end of the junction does not agree with germline; a read error may underlie this. The rearrangement joins TRBV7-9 to TRBJ1-1; D is perhaps TRBD1 (6 bases). The CDR3 runs 13 residues. CDR1 is SEHNR, CDR2 FQNEAQ, per germline (reference sequence). CDR3 sequence: CASSLARGTDAFF. CDR3 sequence (DNA): TGTGCCAGCAGCTTAGCAAGGGGGACTGATGCTTTCTTT.

V usage is TRBV5-6 and J usage is TRBJ2-7; the match to TRBD1 covers 8 bases. The CDR3 loop spans 14 amino acids. The V and J ends lost 4 bases and 4 bases, in that order; junction bases with no gene match: 7. Germline lookup yields CDR1 SGHDT and CDR2 YYEEEE. CDR3 in amino acids: CASSRPGQEYEQYF. CDR3 nucleotide sequence: TGTGCCAGCAGCCGACCGGGACAGGAGTACGAGCAGTACTTC.

The chain carries TRBV5-5 and TRBJ1-2, with TRBD1 as a possible D gene (5 bases). The CDR3 is 17 amino acids. Germline CDR1 SGHKS, CDR2 YYEKEE (reference sequence). Deletions cut 1 base from V and 0 bases from J, with 16 bases between. The CDR3 DNA follows: TGTGCCAGCAGCTTGCGGGGCCGGGACTCCGCTAACTATGGCTACACCTTC. This translates into CASSLRGRDSANYGYTF.

This chain uses TRBV12-2 with TRBJ2-1; the D call in the table, TRBD2, was not verified against the DNA. TRBV12-2 counts as a pseudogene. The CDR3 covers 15 residues. The CDR3 protein is CASRLDVGGPNEQFF. The CDR3 DNA follows: TGTGCAAGTCGCTTAGATGTGGGAGGGCCCAATGAGCAGTTCTTC.

This sequence joins TRBV6-5 and TRBJ2-5; D remains ambiguous. CDR3 length equals 13 residues. Germline CDR1 reads MNHEY; CDR2 reads SVGAGI. V was clipped by 0 bases and J by 5 bases, with 7 bases between them. CDR3 region: CASSYSQSETQYF. CDR3 coding DNA: TGTGCCAGCAGTTACTCCCAATCGGAGACCCAGTACTTC.

The V and J genes are TRBV28 and TRBJ1-1; TRBD1 might be the D (5 bases). Trimming left V 5 bases short and J 1 base short, with 14 bases between. CDR3 length: 15 residues. Germline values: CDR1 MDHEN, CDR2 SYDVKM. The CDR3 loop reads CASSRGDRQNTEAFF. DNA for the CDR3: TGTGCCAGCAGTCGAGGGGACCGACAGAACACTGAAGCTTTCTTT.

The rearrangement links TRBV27 to TRBJ1-2; D remains ambiguous. Trimming took off 6 bases at V and 5 bases at J, with 19 bases between the two ends. The CDR3 is 15 amino acids. Germline assignment: CDR1 MNHEY and CDR2 SMNVEV (reference sequence). CDR3 bases: TGTGCCAGCAGCAACGCGGCCGGCTCTGGGTATGGCTACACCTTC. Translated, it gives CASSNAAGSGYGYTF.

V is TRBV2 and J is TRBJ1-2; tentative D call: TRBD1 (6 bases). Germline-derived CDR1 and CDR2 are SNHLY and FYNNEI. V shed 3 bases and J shed 2 bases, with 19 bases lying between them. The CDR3 loop spans 17 amino acids. The CDR3 region is CASSDSGGAGPNYGYTF. CDR3 nucleotide sequence: TGTGCCAGCAGTGACTCGGGGGGCGCAGGCCCCAACTATGGCTACACCTTC. The entire variable domain, with the rest obtained from reference TRBV2 and TRBJ1-2, is as follows: EPEVTQTPSHQVTQMGQEVILRCVPISNHLYFYWYRQILGQKVEFLVSFYNNEISEKSEIFDDQFSVERPDGSNFTLKIRSTKLEDSAMYFCASSDSGGAGPNYGYTFGSGTRLTVV.

The chain uses TRBV2 and TRBJ2-7; 9 nucleotides align to TRBD2. The CDR3 covers 15 residues. V was pared by 8 bases and J by 7 bases, with 15 bases of the junction left unmatched. Germline V lookup: CDR1 SNHLY, CDR2 FYNNEI. As DNA, the CDR3 is TGTGCCAGCTTCCATGGGCGGGAGGGCCTAGGAGAGCAGTACTTC. Amino acids: CASFHGREGLGEQYF.

The genes are TRBV7-9 and TRBJ2-5, with TRBD2 identical over 12 bases. The germline CDR1 and CDR2 sequences are SEHNR and FQNEAQ (reference sequence). The CDR3 is made up of 17 amino acids. Trimming took 5 bases from V and 4 from J; bases not matched to a gene: 11. Here the CDR3 reads CASSPWLAGGPPETQYF. Written as DNA, the CDR3 is TGTGCCAGCAGCCCATGGCTAGCGGGAGGGCCCCCAGAGACCCAGTACTTC.

The chain employs TRBV6-6 and TRBJ2-7; 9 bases map to TRBD1. Germline CDR1 reads MNHNY; CDR2 reads SVGAGI (reference sequence). Trimming at V came to 6 bases and at J to 0 bases, leaving 3 bases not matched to a gene. The CDR3 is 14 residues long. The CDR3 sequence is CASSGTGSSYEQYF. The CDR3 bases are TGTGCCAGCAGCGGGACAGGGAGCTCCTACGAGCAGTACTTC.

This chain connects TRBV5-1 to TRBJ1-1, with D possibly being TRBD1 (5 bases). V was pared by 0 bases and J by 5 bases, with 14 bases between. The germline gives CDR1 SGHRS, CDR2 YFSETQ. The CDR3 extends over 15 amino acids. This CDR3 reads CASSLGAGWGTEAFF. CDR3 sequence (DNA): TGCGCCAGCAGCTTGGGGGCAGGGTGGGGGACTGAAGCTTTCTTT.

The chain is built from TRBV7-9 and TRBJ2-7; D ambiguous. Germline-derived CDR1 and CDR2 are SEHNR and FQNEAQ (reference sequence). This CDR3 region has 16 residues. V lost 7 bases and J lost 0, with 19 bases in between. CDR3 in DNA: TGTGCCAGCACTCTATCAGGCGGTGGGTCCTCCTACGAGCAGTACTTC. This encodes CASTLSGGGSSYEQYF. Looking up the rest from reference TRBV7-9 and TRBJ2-7 gives the full variable domain: DTGVSQNPRHKITKRGQNVTFRCDPISEHNRLYWYRQTLGQGPEFLTYFQNEAQLEKSRLLSDRFSAERPKGSFSTLEIQRTEQGDSAMYLCASTLSGGGSSYEQYFGPGTRLTVT.

The chain recombines TRBV11-3 with TRBJ2-2; possibly TRBD1 or TRBD2 for D (6 bases each). The CDR3 is made up of 17 amino acids. The V end was cut by 0 bases, the J end by 2 bases, with 13 bases between. Germline lookup yields CDR1 SGHNT and CDR2 YENEEA. The DNA for the CDR3 is TGTGCCAGCAGCTTAGAGAGGGGGGCGGGAAACACCGGGGAGCTGTTTTTT. Protein: CASSLERGAGNTGELFF.

The count of this clone is one. This rearrangement joins TRBV18 to TRBJ2-1; D is possibly TRBD2 (5 bases). The V end lost 0 bases, the J end lost 8 bases, and 8 bases lay between the germline ends. CDR3 length equals 13 residues. The germline gives CDR1 KGHSH, CDR2 LQKENI. The CDR3 sequence is CASSPPAGDEQFF. The CDR3 coding sequence is TGTGCCAGCTCACCACCGGCCGGGGATGAGCAGTTCTTC.

J is TRBJ1-1 and V is TRBV27; tentatively, D is TRBD1 (6 bases). The ends were cut back, 6 bases at V and 0 bases at J, with 14 bases in the middle. Germline CDR1 and CDR2: MNHEY and SMNVEV (reference sequence). There are 15 residues in the CDR3. DNA for the CDR3: TGTGCCAGCAGCGAGGGGGGCTTCATGAACACTGAAGCTTTCTTT. Translating it yields CASSEGGFMNTEAFF.

The rearrangement uses TRBV9 and TRBJ1-4, with a tentative D call TRBD1 (6 bases). Germline V lookup: CDR1 SGDLS, CDR2 YYNGEE. The V and J ends lost 0 bases and 7 bases respectively, with 25 bases between them. The CDR3 has 19 amino acids. The DNA for the CDR3 is TGTGCCAGCAGCGTAGTTATGGGCAGGGGAGGGTTTTATTGTGAAAAACTGTTTTTT. Translating gives CASSVVMGRGGFYCEKLFF.

This rearrangement joins TRBV18 to TRBJ2-2, with D possibly matching TRBD2 (6 bases). Germline V gene lookup returns CDR1 KGHSH and CDR2 LQKENI. V gave up 1 base and J gave up 1 base, with 10 bases separating them. This CDR3 has 16 residues. The CDR3 loop is CASSPRDSRNTGELFF. The CDR3 DNA is TGTGCCAGCTCACCACGGGACTCGCGGAACACCGGGGAGCTGTTTTTT.

This chain links TRBV19 with TRBJ2-7; D is unresolved. Trimming stripped 4 bases from V and 4 bases from J, with 14 bases between. This CDR3 comprises 14 residues. CDR1 and CDR2 from the germline V gene are LNHDA and SQIVND (reference sequence). The CDR3 loop is CASSNLETVYEQYF. CDR3 sequence (DNA): TGTGCCAGTAGTAACCTCGAAACCGTTTACGAGCAGTACTTC.

The V call is TRBV4-1, the J call TRBJ2-7; the D is unclear. The V gene lost 0 bases and the J gene lost 3 bases, with 0 bases spanning the gap. Germline V gene data show CDR1 as MGHRA and CDR2 as YSYEKL. The length of the CDR3 is 11 residues. For the CDR3, the DNA is TGCGCCAGCAGCCAAGACTACGAGCAGTACTTC. Translated: CASSQDYEQYF.

V is TRBV7-9 and J is TRBJ2-1, with TRBD2 identical over 10 bases. V was pared by 1 base and J by 8 bases, with 5 bases of the junction left unmatched. The V gene's germline CDR1 is SEHNR and CDR2 FQNEAQ (reference sequence). The CDR3 has 15 residues. The CDR3 spells CASSLVLAGKDEQFF. CDR3 DNA: TGTGCCAGCAGCTTAGTACTAGCGGGAAAGGATGAGCAGTTCTTC.

The chain is built from TRBV19 and TRBJ2-7; D possibly corresponds to TRBD2 (6 bases). Germline values: CDR1 LNHDA, CDR2 SQIVND (reference sequence). CDR3 length: 13 amino acids. Trimming pared 1 base from V and 3 bases from J, leaving 7 bases between. The CDR3 reads CASSIGGDYEQYF. The CDR3 DNA sequence: TGTGCCAGTAGTATAGGGGGGGACTACGAGCAGTACTTC.